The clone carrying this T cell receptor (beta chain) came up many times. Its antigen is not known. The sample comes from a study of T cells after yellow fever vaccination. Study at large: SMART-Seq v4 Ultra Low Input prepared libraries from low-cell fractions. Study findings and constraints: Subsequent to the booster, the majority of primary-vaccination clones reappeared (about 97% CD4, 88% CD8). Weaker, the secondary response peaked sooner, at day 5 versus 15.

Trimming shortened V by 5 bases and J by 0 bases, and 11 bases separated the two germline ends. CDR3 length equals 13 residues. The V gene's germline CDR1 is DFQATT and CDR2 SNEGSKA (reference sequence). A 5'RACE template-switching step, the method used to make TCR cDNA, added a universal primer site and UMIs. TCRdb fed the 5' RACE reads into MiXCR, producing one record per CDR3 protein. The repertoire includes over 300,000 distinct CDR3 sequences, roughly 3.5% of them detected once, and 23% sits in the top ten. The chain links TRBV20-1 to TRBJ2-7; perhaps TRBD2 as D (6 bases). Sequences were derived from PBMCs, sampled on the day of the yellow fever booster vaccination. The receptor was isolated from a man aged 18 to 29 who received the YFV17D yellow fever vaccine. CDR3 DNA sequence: TGCAGTGCTCCGCGGGACTTCTCCTACGAGCAGTACTTC. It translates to CSAPRDFSYEQYF.